The 31 T cell receptor beta chains reported below all come from one sample, sequenced in a study of T cells in Graves' hyperthyroidism and ophthalmopathy. The investigators amplified TCR beta CDR3 regions from RNA transcripts. The TCR CDR3 first-round RT-PCR relied on the HTBI primer set. TCRdb re-called the multiplex PCR reads with MiXCR, one entry per CDR3 protein. In the table there are about 360,000 distinct CDR3 sequences, about a fifth of which are singletons. The sample consisted of blood. The receptors originated from a young woman with Graves' hyperthyroidism.

This chain connects TRBV27 to TRBJ1-5; D is undetermined. Trimming cost V 0 bases and J 2 bases, with 8 bases left between them. The CDR3 has 15 amino acids. Germline V gene sequence: CDR1 MNHEY, CDR2 SMNVEV (reference sequence). In nucleotides, the CDR3 is TGTGCCAGCAGTTTATCCCAATGGGGCAATCAGCCCCAGCATTTT. Translating gives CASSLSQWGNQPQHF.

This clonotype came up many times. The chain combines TRBV15 with TRBJ1-1; unclear D gene. Trimming removed 0 bases at V and 3 bases at J, with 14 bases between. CDR1 LNHNV and CDR2 YYDKDF come from the germline V gene (reference sequence). The CDR3 length is 16 residues. In DNA, the CDR3 is TGTGCCACCAGCAGAGATTTGGAGCGAAGTCACACTGAAGCTTTCTTT. The encoded protein is CATSRDLERSHTEAFF.

As regards this clonotype: A much more abundant neighbour one base away suggests this may be a read error. The chain employs TRBV11-2 and TRBJ1-1; D not resolved. Germline assignment: CDR1 SGHAT and CDR2 FQNNGV. With 2 bases removed from V and 2 bases from J, the gap between germline ends came to 12 bases. CDR3 length equals 15 residues. CDR3 DNA sequence: TGTGCCAGCAGCTTAATCGGGCAATCAAACACTGAAGCTTTCTTT. Protein: CASSLIGQSNTEAFF.

This clonotype was seen repeatedly, ten times or more. The V gene is TRBV4-2, the J gene TRBJ2-7; D possibly corresponds to TRBD1 (5 bases). CDR1 and CDR2 from the germline V gene are LGHNA and YNFKEQ. This CDR3 is 15 amino acids long. Trimming shortened V by 0 bases and J by 3 bases, and 12 bases separated the two germline ends. Here the CDR3 DNA reads TGTGCCAGCAGCCAAGAAAGGACAACCCGCTACGAGCAGTACTTC. Its protein is CASSQERTTRYEQYF.

This clonotype was picked up a small number of times. A read error may be the cause here, since a much bigger clone is one base away. The chain joins TRBV9 to TRBJ2-5, with D unclear. Germline V gene sequence: CDR1 SGDLS, CDR2 YYNGEE. The CDR3 is 15 amino acids. CDR3 in amino acids: CASIVSKEDQETQYF. The CDR3 nucleotides read TGTGCCAGCATCGTAAGCAAAGAGGACCAAGAGACCCAGTACTTC.

This clonotype was observed at least ten times. The chain has TRBV28 and TRBJ1-2; D is ambiguous. In germline, CDR1 is MDHEN, CDR2 SYDVKM. The CDR3 is 13 residues long. The V end lost 5 bases, the J end lost 1 base, and 8 bases lay between the germline ends. DNA of the CDR3: TGTGCCAGCAGTCTGGGGTTTAACTATGGCTACACCTTC. Its translation is CASSLGFNYGYTF.

This clonotype was recorded many times. V is TRBV30 and J is TRBJ1-5; the match to TRBD1 covers 7 bases. The CDR3 spans 13 residues. The germline V gene has CDR1 GTSNPN and CDR2 SVGIG (reference sequence). The trim removed 5 bases at V and 0 bases at J, leaving 1 base unmatched. The CDR3 DNA reads TGTGCCTGGCAGGGGGATAGCAATCAGCCCCAGCATTTT. Its protein is CAWQGDSNQPQHF.

The CDR3 reads CSARYLSNYEQYF. The CDR3 DNA follows: TGCAGTGCTAGGTATCTTAGCAACTACGAGCAGTACTTC. The chain links TRBV20-1 to TRBJ2-7; no firm D call. The V end lost 3 bases, the J end lost 3 bases, and 12 bases lay between the germline ends. This CDR3 has 13 residues. The germline gives CDR1 DFQATT, CDR2 SNEGSKA (reference sequence).

This rearrangement joins TRBV6-4 to TRBJ2-7; D possibly corresponds to TRBD2 (7 bases). The germline V gene has CDR1 MRHNA and CDR2 SNTAGT. The CDR3 sequence is 16 residues long. The germline V and J ends were trimmed by 2 bases and 2 bases, with 16 bases remaining between them. The CDR3 loop reads CASSDSSRGGAYEQYF. CDR3 sequence (DNA): TGTGCCAGCAGTGACAGTTCGAGAGGGGGGGCCTACGAGCAGTACTTC.

The rearrangement uses TRBV12-3 or TRBV12-4 and TRBJ2-3, with 13 nucleotides matching TRBD2. The J segment lost 2 bases and the V segment lost 5 bases, leaving 10 bases of the junction unmatched. This CDR3 comprises 18 residues. Written as DNA, the CDR3 is TGTGCCAGCAGTCCCTTCACTAGCGGGGGGGCCTCCACAGATACGCAGTATTTT. Translating it yields CASSPFTSGGASTDTQYF.

This clonotype was recorded once. The chain recombines TRBV2 with TRBJ1-1, with a tentative D call TRBD1 (5 bases). Germline loops: CDR1 SNHLY, CDR2 FYNNEI. Trimming cost V 3 bases and J 4 bases, with 9 bases left between them. CDR3 length: 13 residues. In nucleotides, the CDR3 is TGTGCCAGCAGTGAGGGGGGTGGCACTGAAGCTTTCTTT. It codes for CASSEGGGTEAFF. Full variable domain (missing parts from reference TRBV2 and TRBJ1-1): EPEVTQTPSHQVTQMGQEVILRCVPISNHLYFYWYRQILGQKVEFLVSFYNNEISEKSEIFDDQFSVERPDGSNFTLKIRSTKLEDSAMYFCASSEGGGTEAFFGQGTRLTVV.

This clonotype was counted ten times or more. The J gene is TRBJ1-5, the V gene TRBV20-1; D is perhaps TRBD1 (6 bases). The CDR3 consists of 17 residues. V dropped 3 bases and J dropped 7 bases, with 25 bases sitting between them. Germline CDR1 and CDR2: DFQATT and SNEGSKA (reference sequence). The CDR3 sequence is CSASPQGWIGTSQPQHF. DNA of the CDR3: TGCAGTGCTAGTCCCCAGGGGTGGATTGGGACCAGCCAGCCCCAGCATTTT.

At least ten counts were recorded for this clonotype. This chain links TRBV30 with TRBJ2-7; unclear D gene. This CDR3 has 11 amino acids. The V and J ends lost 2 bases and 2 bases respectively, with 4 bases between them. The germline V gene encodes CDR1 GTSNPN and CDR2 SVGIG (reference sequence). CDR3 DNA: TGTGCCTGGAGTCGTCCCTACGAGCAGTACTTC. Amino acid sequence: CAWSRPYEQYF. The whole variable domain, remainder taken from reference TRBV30 and TRBJ2-7, is SQTIHQWPATLVQPVGSPLSLECTVEGTSNPNLYWYRQAAGRGLQLLFYSVGIGQISSEVPQNLSASRPQDRQFILSSKKLLLSDSGFYLCAWSRPYEQYFGPGTRLTVT.

A note on this clonotype: This CDR3 is missing its conserved last phenylalanine or tryptophan, likely due to a read error. The rearrangement uses TRBV18 and TRBJ2-7; D perhaps matches TRBD1 (7 bases). Trimming stripped 2 bases from V and 6 bases from J, with 11 bases between. From germline, CDR1 is KGHSH and CDR2 LQKENI. This CDR3 is built from 13 residues. CDR3 sequence: CASSPGGGPEQYL. The CDR3 DNA sequence: TGTGCCAGCTCACCAGGAGGGGGCCCCGAGCAGTACCTC.

This clonotype was seen ten or more times. This chain connects TRBV11-2 to TRBJ2-7; maybe TRBD1 (6 bases). V was shortened by 1 base and J by 4 bases, with 14 bases between the two germline ends. Germline CDR1 is SGHAT and CDR2 is FQNNGV. The CDR3 loop spans 15 amino acids. The CDR3 spells CASSLGQANLYEQYF. The CDR3 DNA follows: TGTGCCAGCAGCTTAGGACAGGCGAACCTTTACGAGCAGTACTTC.

Ten or more counts support this clonotype. The chain links TRBV25-1 to TRBJ1-5; D ambiguous. The V end was cut by 2 bases, the J end by 3 bases, with 11 bases between. Germline V gene sequence: CDR1 MGHDK, CDR2 SYGVNS. The length of the CDR3 is 15 residues. The CDR3 bases are TGTGCCAGCAGTGAAGGACTGGATGACAATCAGCCCCAGCATTTT. Translated, it gives CASSEGLDDNQPQHF.

This clonotype occurred many times. The chain employs TRBV6-1 and TRBJ2-7; D is unclear. The V end was cut by 1 base, the J end by 4 bases, with 8 bases between. This CDR3 region has 13 residues. CDR1 is MNHNS, CDR2 SASEGT, per germline. For the CDR3, the DNA is TGTGCCAGCAGTGAAGATCATCCTTACGAGCAGTACTTC. Translated: CASSEDHPYEQYF.

This clonotype was counted at least ten times. This sequence joins TRBV11-2 and TRBJ1-1, with D hard to call. Germline values: CDR1 SGHAT, CDR2 FQNNGV. The CDR3 totals 16 residues. Trimming stripped 5 bases from V and 3 bases from J, with 19 bases between. The CDR3 DNA reads as TGTGCCAGCAGCGCCGAACCCTACAATCCCGACACTGAAGCTTTCTTT. Amino acid sequence: CASSAEPYNPDTEAFF.

This clonotype was seen ten or more times. The rearrangement joins TRBV6-1 to TRBJ1-1; weak D call: TRBD1 (5 bases). V lost 7 bases and J lost 2, with 14 bases in between. Germline V lookup: CDR1 MNHNS, CDR2 SASEGT. This CDR3 has 14 residues. CDR3 region: CASTPIDSNTEAFF. CDR3 DNA: TGTGCCAGCACCCCCATCGACAGCAACACTGAAGCTTTCTTT.

This clonotype was seen many times. The chain recombines TRBV27 with TRBJ2-6; no clear D gene. Deletions cut 0 bases from V and 2 bases from J, with 5 bases between. Germline lookup yields CDR1 MNHEY and CDR2 SMNVEV (reference sequence). The CDR3 covers 15 residues. The CDR3: CASSLSRAGANVLTF. The CDR3 bases are TGTGCCAGCAGTTTATCCCGGGCTGGGGCCAACGTCCTGACTTTC.

This clonotype was detected a few times. The chain uses TRBV14 and TRBJ2-3; TRBD2 agrees at 13 bases. CDR1 is SGHDN and CDR2 is FVKESK in the germline V gene. After removal of 4 bases from V and 0 bases from J, the junction contained 13 bases not matched to a gene. This CDR3 contains 20 residues. CDR3 sequence reads: CASSPLGLAGPRGSTDTQYF. In DNA form, the CDR3 reads TGTGCCAGCAGCCCCCTGGGACTAGCGGGGCCCAGGGGAAGCACAGATACGCAGTATTTT.

V gene TRBV20-1 combines with J gene TRBJ2-5; the match to TRBD1 covers 7 bases. The CDR3 totals 14 residues. The V gene end was trimmed by 1 base and the J gene end by 4 bases; junction bases not matched to a gene: 6. Germline V gives CDR1 DFQATT, CDR2 SNEGSKA (reference sequence). The CDR3 reads CSARGGGRGETQYF. In nucleotides, the CDR3 is TGCAGTGCTAGAGGAGGGGGCCGGGGAGAGACCCAGTACTTC.

This clonotype has ten or more counts. V is TRBV29-1 and J is TRBJ2-7; the match to TRBD1 covers 8 bases. This CDR3 is 11 amino acids long. CDR1 and CDR2 (germline): SQVTM, ANQGSEA. After removal of 7 bases from V and 5 bases from J, the junction contained 4 bases not matched to a gene. Written as DNA, the CDR3 is TGCAGCGCTCAACAGGGGGACGAGCAGTACTTC. Its protein is CSAQQGDEQYF.

The V call is TRBV6-1, the J call TRBJ1-2, with TRBD1 as a possible D gene (6 bases). Trimming removed 5 bases at V and 5 bases at J, with 15 bases between. Germline V gene data show CDR1 as MNHNS and CDR2 as SASEGT. The CDR3 length is 14 residues. CDR3 protein: CASSPQGGQYGYTF. The CDR3, as DNA: TGTGCCAGCAGTCCCCAGGGTGGACAGTATGGCTACACCTTC.

This clonotype was found many times. One end of the junction fails to match germline, which may point to a read error. The chain couples TRBV10-3 to TRBJ2-7; possibly TRBD1 or TRBD2 for D (5 bases each). Germline V gene lookup returns CDR1 ENHRY and CDR2 SYGVKD. CDR3 length equals 13 residues. CDR3 nucleotide sequence: TGTGCCATCAGTGGTGGCAGGGAGTACGGGCAGTACTTC. Translating it yields CAISGGREYGQYF.

This clonotype appeared many times. The rearrangement joins TRBV6-5 to TRBJ1-1, with D uncertain. Per germline, CDR1 MNHEY and CDR2 SVGAGI. V gave up 2 bases and J gave up 6 bases, with 10 bases separating them. The CDR3 sequence is 13 residues long. CDR3 coding DNA: TGTGCCAGCAGTTACCCGATGGGAGCTGAAGCTTTCTTT. Translating it yields CASSYPMGAEAFF.

This clonotype was counted at least ten times. V usage is TRBV7-3 and J usage is TRBJ1-1, with D perhaps TRBD1 (5 bases). Germline V gene data show CDR1 as SGHTA and CDR2 as FQGTGA. Trimming removed 5 bases from V and 0 bases from J, with 25 bases in between. This CDR3 spans 19 amino acids. CDR3 sequence: CASSHSRRGGLWVNTEAFF. For the CDR3, the DNA is TGTGCCAGCAGCCATTCCCGGAGGGGCGGCCTGTGGGTGAACACTGAAGCTTTCTTT.

This clonotype was seen repeatedly, ten times or more. Here the CDR3 reads CASSPSAQGANTEAFF. In DNA form, the CDR3 reads TGCGCCAGCAGCCCATCGGCGCAGGGTGCGAACACTGAAGCTTTCTTT. The chain is built from TRBV5-1 and TRBJ1-1; maybe TRBD1 (5 bases). The CDR3 consists of 16 residues. Trimming shortened V by 4 bases and J by 1 base, and 17 bases separated the two germline ends. CDR1 and CDR2 from the germline V gene are SGHRS and YFSETQ.

This clonotype was counted ten times or more. In nucleotides, the CDR3 is TGTGCCTGGACAGGGCATCATGCCACTGAAGCTTTCTTT. Protein product: CAWTGHHATEAFF. The rearrangement joins TRBV30 to TRBJ1-1, with D perhaps matching TRBD1 (5 bases). Per germline, CDR1 GTSNPN and CDR2 SVGIG (reference sequence). The CDR3 runs to 13 residues. Trimming removed 4 bases at V and 4 bases at J, with 13 bases between. The variable domain in full, with the rest retrieved from reference TRBV30 and TRBJ1-1, is SQTIHQWPATLVQPVGSPLSLECTVEGTSNPNLYWYRQAAGRGLQLLFYSVGIGQISSEVPQNLSASRPQDRQFILSSKKLLLSDSGFYLCAWTGHHATEAFFGQGTRLTVV.

Many counts were recorded for this clonotype. The chain links TRBV20-1 to TRBJ1-2, with D hard to call. Trimming pared 2 bases from V and 4 bases from J, leaving 8 bases between. Germline assignment: CDR1 DFQATT and CDR2 SNEGSKA (reference sequence). The CDR3 extends over 12 amino acids. CDR3 residues: CSARSHFYGYTF. Written as DNA, the CDR3 is TGCAGTGCTAGATCCCATTTCTATGGCTACACCTTC.

V gene TRBV6-1 combines with J gene TRBJ1-2, with 7 bases identical to TRBD1. The length of the CDR3 is 16 residues. The germline V gene encodes CDR1 MNHNS and CDR2 SASEGT. The V and J ends lost 4 bases and 0 bases, in that order; junction bases with no gene match: 8. The CDR3 DNA reads TGTGCCAGCAGTGGACTTCGGGACAGTCCTAACTATGGCTACACCTTC. Its protein product is CASSGLRDSPNYGYTF.